This record concerns one T cell receptor (beta chain) sequence. Its antigen is undetermined. The V and J ends lost 6 bases and 0 bases respectively, with 13 bases between them. CDR1 and CDR2 (germline): SGHNT, YYREEE (reference sequence). The CDR3 is 14 amino acids. Generated by immunoSEQ multiplex PCR, the TCRdb table keeps only in-frame clones and is missing some. The sample lists under 25,000 clones; 60% to 85% were seen once. The data belong to a study of OX40 agonist ivuxolimab in advanced cancers. Whole-study results and caveats: Part of the nonresponder group also had normalized T-cell clonal expansion that was low.

Specimen: CD4+ or CD8+ T cells sorted from blood, collected in a trial of the OX40 agonist ivuxolimab. This TCR was recovered from an adult with an advanced solid tumor such as melanoma, head and neck, liver or kidney cancer. The chain has TRBV5-4 and TRBJ2-7, with D maybe TRBD2 (5 bases). Here the CDR3 reads CASMRLGSSYEQYF. Written as DNA, the CDR3 is TGTGCCAGCATGCGATTAGGGAGCTCCTACGAGCAGTACTTC.